What follows are 25 T cell receptor beta chains derived from one specimen sequenced in a study of blood T cell repertoires in COVID-19. Data came from immunoSEQ multiplex PCR; TCRdb stores just in-frame clones and leaves some out. The sample lists around 100,000 clones, about 80% occurring once. Sequences were obtained from peripheral blood. The origin of the receptors is a woman in her seventies with acute or convalescent COVID-19.

This chain links TRBV14 with TRBJ2-1, with 8 bases identical to TRBD1. CDR1 and CDR2 (germline): SGHDN, FVKESK. CDR3 length: 16 amino acids. The V segment lost 6 bases and the J segment 10 bases; nucleotides outside the gene matches: 17. The CDR3 nucleotides read TGTGCCAGCAGTCCGATAAGACAGGGGTCCGGGTCGGAGCAGTTCTTC. Amino acids: CASSPIRQGSGSEQFF.

The J gene is TRBJ2-2, the V gene TRBV7-2; 7 positions match TRBD1. Germline V gives CDR1 SGHTA, CDR2 FQGNSA. V shed 5 bases and J 4 bases; nucleotides not matched to a gene: 7. The CDR3 totals 15 residues. In DNA, the CDR3 is TGTGCCAGCAGCGATGGGGGACAGCTCACCGGGGAGCTGTTTTTT. It encodes CASSDGGQLTGELFF.

The V and J genes are TRBV28 and TRBJ1-5; 8 bases fit TRBD1. The V and J ends lost 5 bases and 6 bases, in that order; junction bases with no gene match: 6. The germline gives CDR1 MDHEN, CDR2 SYDVKM. The CDR3 runs to 14 residues. The CDR3 DNA sequence: TGTGCCAGCAGTGAAAACAGGGGGTCTCAGCCCCAGCATTTT. Protein: CASSENRGSQPQHF.

The chain employs TRBV28 and TRBJ1-2; the match to TRBD1 covers 9 bases. The ends lost 5 bases at V and 8 bases at J; junction bases unmatched: 6. From germline, CDR1 is MDHEN and CDR2 SYDVKM. The CDR3 consists of 13 residues. The CDR3 nucleotides read TGTGCCAGCAGTCCAAGGACAGGGGAAGGCTACACCTTC. Amino acid sequence: CASSPRTGEGYTF.

This chain links TRBV16 with TRBJ1-5, with 7 bases identical to TRBD1. CDR1 is KGHSY and CDR2 is FQNENV in the germline V gene. V trimming: 4 bases; J trimming: 8 bases; junction bases outside the gene matches: 11. The CDR3 covers 15 residues. The CDR3 DNA follows: TGTGCCAGCAGCCGAAGGGACAGCCAGATGAAGCCCCAGCATTTT. Protein: CASSRRDSQMKPQHF.

V is TRBV5-6 and J is TRBJ2-5, with 8 positions matching TRBD1. The trim removed 2 bases at V and 3 bases at J, leaving 3 bases unmatched. CDR1 and CDR2 (germline): SGHDT, YYEEEE. The CDR3 sequence is 14 residues long. The CDR3 DNA sequence: TGTGCCAGCAGCTTACTGACAGGGGAAGAGACCCAGTACTTC. The encoded protein is CASSLLTGEETQYF.

V usage is TRBV7-3 and J usage is TRBJ2-3; TRBD1 agrees at 8 bases. The CDR3 totals 17 residues. The germline CDR1 and CDR2 sequences are SGHTA and FQGTGA. Trimming at V came to 1 base and at J to 0 bases, leaving 6 bases not matched to a gene. The CDR3: CASSLIGTGTSTDTQYF. The CDR3 DNA follows: TGTGCCAGCAGCTTAATTGGGACAGGTACTAGCACAGATACGCAGTATTTT. Complete variable domain (other parts from reference TRBV7-3 and TRBJ2-3): GAGVSQTPSNKVTEKGKYVELRCDPISGHTALYWYRQSLGQGPEFLIYFQGTGAADDSGLPNDRFFAVRPEGSVSTLKIQRTERGDSAVYLCASSLIGTGTSTDTQYFGPGTRLTVL.

V is TRBV12-3 or TRBV12-4 and J is TRBJ1-2; D uncertain. This CDR3 has 11 residues. Trimming cost V 6 bases and J 9 bases, with 11 bases left between them. CDR3 sequence reads: CASSLRRSYTF. The CDR3 nucleotides read TGTGCCAGCAGCCTCCGGCGGAGCTACACCTTC.

This clone was recorded once. The rearrangement uses TRBV6-5 and TRBJ1-5, with D uncertain. Trimming cost V 2 bases and J 7 bases, with 15 bases left between them. Germline loops: CDR1 MNHEY, CDR2 SVGAGI. This CDR3 is built from 15 residues. The CDR3 is CASSYGSRSGQPQHF. The CDR3 DNA sequence: TGTGCCAGCAGTTACGGCTCCCGATCAGGCCAGCCCCAGCATTTT.

V and J are TRBV11-1 and TRBJ1-5; D is unresolved. Germline values: CDR1 SGHAT, CDR2 FQDESV (reference sequence). Trimming left V 5 bases short and J 4 bases short, with 6 bases between. The CDR3 spans 12 residues. Here the CDR3 reads CASSGGNQPQHF. Written as DNA, the CDR3 is TGTGCCAGCAGCGGAGGGAATCAGCCCCAGCATTTT.

The rearrangement joins TRBV5-1 to TRBJ1-1; D uncertain. CDR1 is SGHRS and CDR2 is YFSETQ in the germline V gene. The CDR3 consists of 12 residues. The germline V and J ends were trimmed by 0 bases and 8 bases, with 8 bases remaining between them. CDR3 sequence: CASSLEASEAFF. In DNA, the CDR3 is TGCGCCAGCAGCTTGGAAGCATCCGAAGCTTTCTTT.

This clone was recorded a few times. J is TRBJ1-1 and V is TRBV6-5, with 7 bases identical to TRBD1. CDR1 and CDR2 from the germline V gene are MNHEY and SVGAGI. The CDR3 contains 12 residues. The trim removed 5 bases at V and 11 bases at J, leaving 8 bases unmatched. This chain's CDR3 is CASSPTGPEAFF. The CDR3 nucleotides are TGTGCCAGCAGTCCGACAGGGCCCGAGGCTTTCTTT.

The V and J genes are TRBV11-2 and TRBJ1-4; TRBD1 matches at 9 bases. This CDR3 contains 15 residues. V lost 5 bases, J lost 8 bases, and 9 bases stayed unmatched. Germline loops: CDR1 SGHAT, CDR2 FQNNGV. The CDR3 sequence is CASSRPGQGGEKLFF. The CDR3 bases are TGTGCCAGCAGCCGCCCGGGACAGGGAGGGGAAAAACTGTTTTTT.

The chain's CDR3 is CAWSLGTANYGYTF. DNA of the CDR3: TGTGCCTGGAGCCTCGGGACAGCTAACTATGGCTACACCTTC. The gene calls are TRBV30 and TRBJ1-2; 7 positions agree with TRBD1. Germline trimming cut 3 bases from V and 0 bases from J; bases unmatched to any gene: 4. The CDR3 consists of 14 residues. Germline values: CDR1 GTSNPN, CDR2 SVGIG (reference sequence).

This chain links TRBV27 with TRBJ2-3; 13 bases match TRBD2. This CDR3 comprises 16 residues. The V gene end was trimmed by 2 bases and the J gene end by 2 bases; junction bases not matched to a gene: 1. Per the germline V gene, CDR1 is MNHEY and CDR2 is SMNVEV (reference sequence). DNA for the CDR3: TGTGCCAGCAGTTTAGGGACTAGCGGGAACACAGATACGCAGTATTTT. The encoded protein is CASSLGTSGNTDTQYF.

The chain uses TRBV5-4 and TRBJ1-1; the D gene is possibly TRBD1 (5 bases). CDR3 size: 13 residues. Per germline, CDR1 SGHNT and CDR2 YYREEE (reference sequence). Trimming pared 1 base from V and 5 bases from J, leaving 9 bases between. This CDR3 reads CASSLPGGTEAFF. CDR3 nucleotide sequence: TGTGCCAGCAGCTTGCCCGGGGGGACTGAAGCTTTCTTT. Full variable domain (remainder filled in from reference TRBV5-4 and TRBJ1-1): ETGVTQSPTHLIKTRGQQVTLRCSSQSGHNTVSWYQQALGQGPQFIFQYYREEENGRGNFPPRFSGLQFPNYSSELNVNALELDDSALYLCASSLPGGTEAFFGQGTRLTVV.

This clone was seen more than once but under ten times. This sequence joins TRBV29-1 and TRBJ1-5, with a weak D call TRBD1 (6 bases). The germline V gene has CDR1 SQVTM and CDR2 ANQGSEA. The germline V and J ends were trimmed by 6 bases and 0 bases, with 15 bases remaining between them. CDR3 length: 15 residues. This chain's CDR3 is CSVVQGGGSNQPQHF. The CDR3 DNA reads as TGCAGCGTGGTACAGGGCGGGGGTAGCAATCAGCCCCAGCATTTT.

The V call is TRBV6-5, the J call TRBJ2-7; TRBD1 agrees at 7 bases. The CDR3 runs to 14 residues. CDR1 is MNHEY and CDR2 is SVGAGI in the germline V gene. V lost 8 bases, J lost 0 bases, and 7 bases stayed unmatched. For the CDR3, the DNA is TGTGCCAGCCAAGGGACAGTGCCCTCCTACGAGCAGTACTTC. Amino acids: CASQGTVPSYEQYF.

The chain joins TRBV5-1 to TRBJ2-3, with TRBD2 matching over 7 bases. Germline V CDR1 and CDR2: SGHRS, YFSETQ. V was pared by 2 bases and J by 4 bases, with 4 bases of the junction left unmatched. The CDR3 length is 14 residues. CDR3 protein: CASSLGAGADTQYF. The CDR3 coding sequence is TGCGCCAGCAGCTTAGGTGCGGGGGCAGATACGCAGTATTTT.

This clone was detected a few times. The chain carries TRBV7-9 and TRBJ1-3; D might be TRBD1 (5 bases). The CDR3 loop spans 19 amino acids. Germline V gene data show CDR1 as SEHNR and CDR2 as FQNEAQ (reference sequence). The V gene lost 5 bases and the J gene lost 0 bases, with 23 bases spanning the gap. The CDR3 nucleotides are TGTGCCAGCAGCCCCCTAGGGGTTAGGAGGGCAAACTCTGGAAACACCATATATTTT. Protein sequence: CASSPLGVRRANSGNTIYF.

There are a few counts of this clone. V and J are TRBV9 and TRBJ2-3, with D unresolved. Germline V gene sequence: CDR1 SGDLS, CDR2 YYNGEE. V dropped 3 bases and J dropped 4 bases, with 12 bases sitting between them. This CDR3 region has 14 residues. The CDR3 loop is CASSARRAPDTQYF. CDR3 in DNA: TGTGCCAGCAGCGCCCGTAGAGCCCCAGATACGCAGTATTTT.

This clone appeared once. V usage is TRBV30 and J usage is TRBJ2-2; 9 positions match TRBD1. The CDR3 length is 14 residues. J gave up 2 bases and V 5 bases, and 3 bases lay outside the gene matches. CDR1 and CDR2 from the germline V gene are GTSNPN and SVGIG (reference sequence). The CDR3 coding sequence is TGTGCCTGGGGGACAGGGATTAACACCGGGGAGCTGTTTTTT. Its translation is CAWGTGINTGELFF. Drawing the rest from reference TRBV30 and TRBJ2-2, the complete variable domain is SQTIHQWPATLVQPVGSPLSLECTVEGTSNPNLYWYRQAAGRGLQLLFYSVGIGQISSEVPQNLSASRPQDRQFILSSKKLLLSDSGFYLCAWGTGINTGELFFGEGSRLTVL.

This chain links TRBV30 with TRBJ1-2; D is possibly TRBD1 (6 bases). Trimming removed 2 bases from V and 7 bases from J, with 14 bases in between. The CDR3 is 13 residues long. Germline CDR1 reads GTSNPN; CDR2 reads SVGIG (reference sequence). Here the CDR3 DNA reads TGTGCCTGGAGTTCAGGGGTCGGGCTTGGCTACACCTTC. Translation: CAWSSGVGLGYTF.

This chain joins TRBV6-5 and TRBJ1-1; 7 bases fit TRBD1. J gave up 6 bases and V 7 bases, and 8 bases lay outside the gene matches. From germline, CDR1 is MNHEY and CDR2 SVGAGI. The length of the CDR3 is 13 residues. The CDR3 DNA sequence: TGTGCCAGCATCGCACAGGGGAGGCCTGAAGCTTTCTTT. It is translated as CASIAQGRPEAFF.

The chain joins TRBV3-1 (or the pseudogene TRBV3-2) to TRBJ1-2; perhaps TRBD1 as D (5 bases). V lost 0 bases and J lost 2, with 13 bases in between. The CDR3 has 16 amino acids. Germline V CDR1 and CDR2: LGHDT, YNNKEL (reference sequence). CDR3 coding DNA: TGTGCCAGCAGCCAAGATCAGCCAGGGAGGAACTATGGCTACACCTTC. This sequence encodes CASSQDQPGRNYGYTF.